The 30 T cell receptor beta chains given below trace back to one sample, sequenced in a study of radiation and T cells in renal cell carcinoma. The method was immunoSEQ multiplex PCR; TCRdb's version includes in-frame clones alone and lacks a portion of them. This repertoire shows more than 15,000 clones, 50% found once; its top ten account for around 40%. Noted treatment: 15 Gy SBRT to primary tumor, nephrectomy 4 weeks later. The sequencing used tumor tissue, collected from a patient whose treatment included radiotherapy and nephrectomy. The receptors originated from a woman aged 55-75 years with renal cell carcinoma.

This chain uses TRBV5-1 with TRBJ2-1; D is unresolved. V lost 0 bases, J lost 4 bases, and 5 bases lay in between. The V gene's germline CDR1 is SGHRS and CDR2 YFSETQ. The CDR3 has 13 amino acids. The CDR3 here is CASSLDSYNEQFF. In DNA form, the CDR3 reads TGCGCCAGCAGCTTGGACTCGTACAATGAGCAGTTCTTC.

The CDR3 is CSVDNLADQSYNEQFF. The CDR3 DNA sequence: TGCAGCGTTGATAATCTTGCGGACCAATCCTACAATGAGCAGTTCTTC. V and J are TRBV29-1 and TRBJ2-1, with unresolved D. Germline CDR1 is SQVTM and CDR2 is ANQGSEA. Trimming removed 3 bases from V and 1 base from J, with 16 bases in between. The CDR3 covers 16 residues.

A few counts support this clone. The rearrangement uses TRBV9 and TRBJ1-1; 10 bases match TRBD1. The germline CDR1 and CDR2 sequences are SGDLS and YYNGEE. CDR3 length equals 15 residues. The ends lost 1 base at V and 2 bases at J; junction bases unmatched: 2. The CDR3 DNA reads TGTGCCAGCAGCGTACGGGACAGGGGAAACACTGAAGCTTTCTTT. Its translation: CASSVRDRGNTEAFF.

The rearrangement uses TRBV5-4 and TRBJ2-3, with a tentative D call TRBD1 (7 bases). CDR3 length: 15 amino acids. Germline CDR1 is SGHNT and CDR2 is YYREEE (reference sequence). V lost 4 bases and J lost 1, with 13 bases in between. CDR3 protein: CASSVRGTGTDTQYF. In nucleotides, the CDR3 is TGTGCCAGCAGCGTCCGGGGGACAGGCACAGATACGCAGTATTTT.

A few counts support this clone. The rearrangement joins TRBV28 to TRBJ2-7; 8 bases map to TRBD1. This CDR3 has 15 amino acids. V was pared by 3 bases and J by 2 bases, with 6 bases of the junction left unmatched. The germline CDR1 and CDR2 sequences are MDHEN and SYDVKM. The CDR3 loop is CASSLLGQEAYEQYF. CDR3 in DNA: TGTGCCAGCAGTTTGTTGGGACAGGAGGCCTACGAGCAGTACTTC.

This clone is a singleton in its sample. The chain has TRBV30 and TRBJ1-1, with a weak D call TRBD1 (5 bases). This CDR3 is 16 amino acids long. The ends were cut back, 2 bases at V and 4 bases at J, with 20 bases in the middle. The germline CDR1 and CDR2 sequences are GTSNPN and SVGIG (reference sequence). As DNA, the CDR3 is TGTGCCTGGAGTAACCCGAGTGGAGGCGGGACCACTGAAGCTTTCTTT. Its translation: CAWSNPSGGGTTEAFF.

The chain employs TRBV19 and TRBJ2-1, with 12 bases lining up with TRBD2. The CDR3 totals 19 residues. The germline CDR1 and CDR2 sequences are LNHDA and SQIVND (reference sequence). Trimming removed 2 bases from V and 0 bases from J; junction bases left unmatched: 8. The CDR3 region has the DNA TGTGCCAGTAGTATAACCCTGCTAGCGGGGGGGAGCTCCTACAATGAGCAGTTCTTC. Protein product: CASSITLLAGGSSYNEQFF.

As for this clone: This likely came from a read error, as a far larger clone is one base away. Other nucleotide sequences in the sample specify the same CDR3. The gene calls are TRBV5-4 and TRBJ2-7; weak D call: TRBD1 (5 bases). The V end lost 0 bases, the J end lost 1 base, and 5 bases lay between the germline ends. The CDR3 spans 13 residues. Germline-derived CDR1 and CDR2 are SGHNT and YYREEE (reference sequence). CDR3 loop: CASSLEGSYEQYF. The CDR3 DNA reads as TGTGCCAGCAGCTTGGAGGGGTCCTACGAGCAGTACTTC.

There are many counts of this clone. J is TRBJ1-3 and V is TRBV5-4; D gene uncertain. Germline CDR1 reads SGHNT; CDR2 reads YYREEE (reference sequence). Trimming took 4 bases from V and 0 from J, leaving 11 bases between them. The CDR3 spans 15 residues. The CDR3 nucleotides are TGTGCCAGCAGCCGGTGGGAATCCTCTGGAAACACCATATATTTT. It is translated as CASSRWESSGNTIYF.

The CDR3 nucleotides read TGTGCCAGCAGCCTATCGGTTCTAGCTTTTGGGGCCAACGTCCTGACTTTC. Protein product: CASSLSVLAFGANVLTF. The chain couples TRBV7-2 to TRBJ2-6, with a weak D call TRBD2 (5 bases). Germline V gene sequence: CDR1 SGHTA, CDR2 FQGNSA. The V end was cut by 5 bases, the J end by 3 bases, with 17 bases between. CDR3 length: 17 amino acids.

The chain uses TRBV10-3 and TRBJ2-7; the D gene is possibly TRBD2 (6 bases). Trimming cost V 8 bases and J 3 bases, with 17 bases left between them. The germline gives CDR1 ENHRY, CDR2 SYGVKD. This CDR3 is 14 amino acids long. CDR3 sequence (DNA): TGTGCCATCGGCCGGGACTCGCTGCTCTACGAGCAGTACTTC. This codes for CAIGRDSLLYEQYF.

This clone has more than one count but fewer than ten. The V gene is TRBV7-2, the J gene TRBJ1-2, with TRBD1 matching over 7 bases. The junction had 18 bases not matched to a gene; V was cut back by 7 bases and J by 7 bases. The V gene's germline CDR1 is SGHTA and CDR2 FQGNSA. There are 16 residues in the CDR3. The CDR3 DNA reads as TGTGCCAGCACCGAGTCTTACGGGACAGTCACGGCTGGCTACACCTTC. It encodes CASTESYGTVTAGYTF.

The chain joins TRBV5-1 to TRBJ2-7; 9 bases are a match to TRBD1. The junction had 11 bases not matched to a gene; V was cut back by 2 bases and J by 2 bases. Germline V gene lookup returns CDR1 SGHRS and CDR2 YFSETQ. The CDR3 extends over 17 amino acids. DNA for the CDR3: TGCGCCAGCAGCTTTCCGGGACAGGGACTAAAGCCCTACGAGCAGTACTTC. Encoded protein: CASSFPGQGLKPYEQYF.

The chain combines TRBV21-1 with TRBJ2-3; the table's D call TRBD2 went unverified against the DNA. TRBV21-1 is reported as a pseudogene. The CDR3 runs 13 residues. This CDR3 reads CASSKDLADTQYF. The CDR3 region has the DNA TGTGCCAGCAGCAAAGACTTAGCAGATACGCAGTATTTT.

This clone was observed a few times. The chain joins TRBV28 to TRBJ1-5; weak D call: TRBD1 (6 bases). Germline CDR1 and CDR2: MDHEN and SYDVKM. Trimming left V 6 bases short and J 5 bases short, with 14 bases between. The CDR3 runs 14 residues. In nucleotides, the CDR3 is TGTGCCAGCAGCCGTGGGGGGGGCTATCAGCCCCAGCATTTT. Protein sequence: CASSRGGGYQPQHF.

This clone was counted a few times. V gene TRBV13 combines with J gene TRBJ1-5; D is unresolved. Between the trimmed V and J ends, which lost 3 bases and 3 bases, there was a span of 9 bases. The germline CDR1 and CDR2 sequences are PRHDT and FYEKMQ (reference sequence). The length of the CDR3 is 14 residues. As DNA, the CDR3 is TGTGCCAGCAGCTTGCGAGGGCACAATCAGCCCCAGCATTTT. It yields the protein CASSLRGHNQPQHF.

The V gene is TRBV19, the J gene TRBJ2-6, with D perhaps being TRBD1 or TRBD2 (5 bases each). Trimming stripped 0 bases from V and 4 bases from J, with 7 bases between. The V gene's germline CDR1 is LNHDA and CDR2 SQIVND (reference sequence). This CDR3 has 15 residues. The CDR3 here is CASSIDGTGANVLTF. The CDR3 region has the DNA TGTGCCAGTAGTATAGACGGGACCGGGGCCAACGTCCTGACTTTC. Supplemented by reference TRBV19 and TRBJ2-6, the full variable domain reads DGGITQSPKYLFRKEGQNVTLSCEQNLNHDAMYWYRQDPGQGLRLIYYSQIVNDFQKGDIAEGYSVSREKKESFPLTVTSAQKNPTAFYLCASSIDGTGANVLTFGAGSRLTVL.

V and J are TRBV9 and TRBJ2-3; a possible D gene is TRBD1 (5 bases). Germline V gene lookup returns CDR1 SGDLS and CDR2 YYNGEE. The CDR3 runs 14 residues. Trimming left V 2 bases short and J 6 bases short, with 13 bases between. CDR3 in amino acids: CASSVSFGADTQYF. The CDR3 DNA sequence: TGTGCCAGCAGCGTTTCCTTTGGGGCCGATACGCAGTATTTT.

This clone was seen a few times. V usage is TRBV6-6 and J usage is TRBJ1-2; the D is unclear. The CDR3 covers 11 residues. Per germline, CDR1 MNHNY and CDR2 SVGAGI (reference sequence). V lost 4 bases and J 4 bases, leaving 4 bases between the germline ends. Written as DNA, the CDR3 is TGTGCCAGCAGTTCGGGCTATGGCTACACCTTC. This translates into CASSSGYGYTF.

CDR3 nucleotides: TGTGCCAGCAGTTTGGGACAGGGGTTCTACGAGCAGTACTTC. It yields the protein CASSLGQGFYEQYF. The chain carries TRBV13 and TRBJ2-7, with 10 bases matching TRBD1. J was trimmed by 3 bases and V by 6 bases; bases with no gene match: 5. CDR3 length: 14 amino acids. The germline CDR1 and CDR2 sequences are PRHDT and FYEKMQ (reference sequence).

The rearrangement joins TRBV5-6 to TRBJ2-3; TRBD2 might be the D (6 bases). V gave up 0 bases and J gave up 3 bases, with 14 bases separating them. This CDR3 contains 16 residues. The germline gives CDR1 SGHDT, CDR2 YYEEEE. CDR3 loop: CASSLGRGWGTDTQYF. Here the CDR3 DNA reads TGTGCCAGCAGCTTGGGGCGGGGATGGGGGACAGATACGCAGTATTTT.

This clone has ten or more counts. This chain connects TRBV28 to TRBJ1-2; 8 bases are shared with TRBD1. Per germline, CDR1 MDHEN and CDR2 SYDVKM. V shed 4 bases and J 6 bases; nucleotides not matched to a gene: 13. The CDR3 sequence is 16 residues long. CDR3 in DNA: TGTGCCAGCAGTTCACCGGACAGGGCGGTCTTAAATGGCTACACCTTC. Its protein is CASSSPDRAVLNGYTF.

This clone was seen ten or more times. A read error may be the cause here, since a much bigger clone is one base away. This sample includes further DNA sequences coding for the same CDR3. This CDR3 is CASSHGQGAENYGYTF. The CDR3 nucleotides are TGCGCCAGCAGCCACGGACAGGGGGCGGAAAACTATGGCTACACCTTC. The chain recombines TRBV5-2 with TRBJ1-2; TRBD1 is taken as the D call from the table, unchecked against the DNA. TRBV5-2 is listed as a pseudogene. The CDR3 length is 16 residues.

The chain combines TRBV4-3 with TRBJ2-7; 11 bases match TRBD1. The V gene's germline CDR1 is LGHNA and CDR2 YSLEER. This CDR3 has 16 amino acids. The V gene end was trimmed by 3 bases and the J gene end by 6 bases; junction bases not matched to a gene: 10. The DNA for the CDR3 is TGCGCCAGCAGCCAGGAACATTCCGGGACAGGGGGCGAGCAGTACTTC. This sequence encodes CASSQEHSGTGGEQYF.

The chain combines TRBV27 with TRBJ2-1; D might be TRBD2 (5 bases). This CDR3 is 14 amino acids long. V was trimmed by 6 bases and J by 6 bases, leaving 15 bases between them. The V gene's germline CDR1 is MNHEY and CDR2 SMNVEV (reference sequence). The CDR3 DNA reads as TGTGCCAGCAGCTTGGCGGGCAACTCCAATGAGCAGTTCTTC. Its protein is CASSLAGNSNEQFF.

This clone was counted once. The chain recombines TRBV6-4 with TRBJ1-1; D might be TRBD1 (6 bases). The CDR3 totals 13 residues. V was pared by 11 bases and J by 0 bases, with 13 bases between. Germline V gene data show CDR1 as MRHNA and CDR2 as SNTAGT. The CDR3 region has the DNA TGTGCCTCCCGCGGGGGCATGAACACTGAAGCTTTCTTT. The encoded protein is CASRGGMNTEAFF.

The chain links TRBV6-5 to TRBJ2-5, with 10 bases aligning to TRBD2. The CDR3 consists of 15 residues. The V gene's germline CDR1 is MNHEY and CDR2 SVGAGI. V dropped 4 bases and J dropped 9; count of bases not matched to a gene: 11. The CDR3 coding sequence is TGTGCCAGCAGTTTCTCCGGGACTAGCGTTCAGGCCCAGTACTTC. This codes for CASSFSGTSVQAQYF.

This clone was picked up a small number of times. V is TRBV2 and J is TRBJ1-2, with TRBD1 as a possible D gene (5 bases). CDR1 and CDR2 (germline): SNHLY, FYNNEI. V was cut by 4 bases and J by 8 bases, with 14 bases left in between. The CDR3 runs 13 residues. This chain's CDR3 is CASSVRGPAGYTF. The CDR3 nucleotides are TGTGCCAGCAGTGTGCGGGGACCGGCGGGCTACACCTTC.

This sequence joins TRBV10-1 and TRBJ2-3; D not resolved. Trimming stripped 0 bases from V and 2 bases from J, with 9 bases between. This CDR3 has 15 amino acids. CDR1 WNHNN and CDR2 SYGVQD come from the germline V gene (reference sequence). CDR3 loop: CASSESSRPTDTQYF. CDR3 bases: TGCGCCAGCAGTGAGTCGAGCCGGCCCACAGATACGCAGTATTTT.

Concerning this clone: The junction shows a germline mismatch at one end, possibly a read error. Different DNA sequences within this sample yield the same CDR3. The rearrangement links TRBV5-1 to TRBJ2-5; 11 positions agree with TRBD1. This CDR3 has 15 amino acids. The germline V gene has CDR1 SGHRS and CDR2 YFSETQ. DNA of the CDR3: TGTGCCAGCAGTTTTGGACAGGGGGCGACGGAGACCCAGTACTTC. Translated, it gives CASSFGQGATETQYF.